A single sample gave rise to the 7 T cell receptor beta chains below, sequenced in a study of T cell responses to AZD1222 COVID-19 vaccine. TCRdb's copy holds only in-frame clones and misses some; the assay was immunoSEQ multiplex PCR. Of more than 100,000 clones in the sample, more than 85% are singletons; the top ten hold around 5.1%. The sample here was peripheral blood, taken 28 days after the second AZD1222 dose. The receptors stem from an adult who received the AZD1222 COVID-19 vaccine.

The V gene is TRBV9, the J gene TRBJ2-5; 12 positions agree with TRBD2. CDR3 size: 15 residues. The J segment lost 4 bases and the V segment lost 2 bases, leaving 3 bases of the junction unmatched. Per the germline V gene, CDR1 is SGDLS and CDR2 is YYNGEE. This chain's CDR3 is CASSVGLAGTETQYF. In DNA, the CDR3 is TGTGCCAGCAGCGTGGGACTAGCGGGTACAGAGACCCAGTACTTC. Together with reference TRBV9 and TRBJ2-5, the CDR3 gives the full variable domain: DSGVTQTPKHLITATGQRVTLRCSPRSGDLSVYWYQQSLDQGLQFLIQYYNGEERAKGNILERFSAQQFPDLHSELNLSSLELGDSALYFCASSVGLAGTETQYFGPGTRLLVL.

This rearrangement joins TRBV4-3 to TRBJ1-4; TRBD1 is a possible D gene (5 bases). The CDR3 has 15 amino acids. Trimming pared 3 bases from V and 8 bases from J, leaving 16 bases between. In germline, CDR1 is LGHNA, CDR2 YSLEER. The CDR3 DNA sequence: TGCGCCAGCAGCCACGAGGAGAGGGGCTCAGAAAAACTGTTTTTT. Protein: CASSHEERGSEKLFF.

The rearrangement joins TRBV12-3 or TRBV12-4 to TRBJ1-1; no clear D. The ends were cut back, 2 bases at V and 1 base at J, with 5 bases in the middle. This CDR3 has 13 residues. CDR3 bases: TGTGCCAGCAGTTTACAGGAGAACACTGAAGCTTTCTTT. Its protein product is CASSLQENTEAFF.

In its sample, this clone was seen a few times. The chain uses TRBV7-6 and TRBJ1-5; D gene unclear. Trimming took off 5 bases at V and 2 bases at J, with 16 bases between the two ends. CDR1 is SGHVS and CDR2 is FNYEAQ in the germline V gene. This CDR3 comprises 16 residues. CDR3 nucleotides: TGTGCCAGCAGCCTCGCCCCCCGGGAGGGCAATCAGCCCCAGCATTTT. Translation gives CASSLAPREGNQPQHF.

The rearrangement links TRBV19 to TRBJ2-1; D call uncertain. The CDR3 totals 15 residues. From germline, CDR1 is LNHDA and CDR2 SQIVND (reference sequence). Trimming removed 5 bases from V and 5 bases from J, with 16 bases in between. The CDR3 is CASSALEVGDNEQFF. The CDR3 nucleotides are TGTGCCAGTAGTGCGCTAGAGGTCGGCGACAATGAGCAGTTCTTC.

The rearrangement links TRBV7-9 to TRBJ1-4, with D hard to call. This CDR3 region has 14 residues. V lost 3 bases and J lost 2, with 7 bases in between. Germline-derived CDR1 and CDR2 are SEHNR and FQNEAQ (reference sequence). Written as DNA, the CDR3 is TGTGCCAGCAGCTTGGCAGGCACTAATGAAAAACTGTTTTTT. Translating gives CASSLAGTNEKLFF.

The J gene is TRBJ2-5, the V gene TRBV5-6; 12 bases match TRBD2. J lost 3 bases, V lost 2 bases, and 2 bases had no gene match. CDR3 size: 15 residues. Germline V gives CDR1 SGHDT, CDR2 YYEEEE. The CDR3 bases are TGTGCCAGCAGCTTACTAGCGGGAGGAAAAGAGACCCAGTACTTC. The encoded protein is CASSLLAGGKETQYF.